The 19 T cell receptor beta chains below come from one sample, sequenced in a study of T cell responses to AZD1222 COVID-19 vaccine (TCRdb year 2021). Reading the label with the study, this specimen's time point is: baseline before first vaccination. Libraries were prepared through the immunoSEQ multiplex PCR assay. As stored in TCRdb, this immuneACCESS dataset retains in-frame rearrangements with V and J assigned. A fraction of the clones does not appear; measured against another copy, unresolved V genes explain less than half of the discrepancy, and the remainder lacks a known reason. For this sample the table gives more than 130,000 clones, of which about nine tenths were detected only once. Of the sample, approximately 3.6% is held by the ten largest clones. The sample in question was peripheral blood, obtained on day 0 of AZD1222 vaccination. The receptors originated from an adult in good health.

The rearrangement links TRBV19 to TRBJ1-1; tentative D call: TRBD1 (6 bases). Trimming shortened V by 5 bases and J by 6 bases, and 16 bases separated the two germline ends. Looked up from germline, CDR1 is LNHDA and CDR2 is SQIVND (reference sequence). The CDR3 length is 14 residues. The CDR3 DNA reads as TGTGCCAGTAGTGGAGGAGGGGGAAGGGCTGAAGCTTTCTTT. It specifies CASSGGGGRAEAFF. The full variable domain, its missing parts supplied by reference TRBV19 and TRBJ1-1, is DGGITQSPKYLFRKEGQNVTLSCEQNLNHDAMYWYRQDPGQGLRLIYYSQIVNDFQKGDIAEGYSVSREKKESFPLTVTSAQKNPTAFYLCASSGGGGRAEAFFGQGTRLTVV.

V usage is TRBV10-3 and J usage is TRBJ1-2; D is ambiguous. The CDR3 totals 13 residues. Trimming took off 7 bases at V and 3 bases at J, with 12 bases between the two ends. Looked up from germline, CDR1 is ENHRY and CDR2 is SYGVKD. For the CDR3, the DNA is TGTGCCATCAAGGGTGACACGCACTATGGCTACACCTTC. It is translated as CAIKGDTHYGYTF.

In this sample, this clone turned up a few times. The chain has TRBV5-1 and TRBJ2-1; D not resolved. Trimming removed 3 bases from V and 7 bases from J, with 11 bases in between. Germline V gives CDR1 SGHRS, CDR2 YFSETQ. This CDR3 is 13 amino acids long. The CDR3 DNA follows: TGCGCCAGCAGCTCCAACTTGGATAATGAGCAGTTCTTC. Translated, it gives CASSSNLDNEQFF.

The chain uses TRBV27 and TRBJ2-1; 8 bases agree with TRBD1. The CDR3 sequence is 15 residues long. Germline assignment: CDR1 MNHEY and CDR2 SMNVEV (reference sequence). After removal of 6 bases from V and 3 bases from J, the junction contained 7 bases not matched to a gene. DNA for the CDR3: TGTGCCAGCAGCTTCGGGACAGGCAACTACAATGAGCAGTTCTTC. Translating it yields CASSFGTGNYNEQFF.

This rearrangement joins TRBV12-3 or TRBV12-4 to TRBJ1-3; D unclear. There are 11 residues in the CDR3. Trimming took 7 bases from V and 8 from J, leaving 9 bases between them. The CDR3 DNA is TGTGCCAGCACCATGTTTGACACCATATATTTT. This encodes CASTMFDTIYF.

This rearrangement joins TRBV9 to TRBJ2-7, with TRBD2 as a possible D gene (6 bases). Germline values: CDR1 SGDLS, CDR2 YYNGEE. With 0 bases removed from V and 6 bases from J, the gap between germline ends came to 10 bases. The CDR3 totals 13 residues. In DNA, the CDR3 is TGTGCCAGCAGCGTAGCGGAGGGGCTCGAGCAGTACTTC. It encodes CASSVAEGLEQYF.

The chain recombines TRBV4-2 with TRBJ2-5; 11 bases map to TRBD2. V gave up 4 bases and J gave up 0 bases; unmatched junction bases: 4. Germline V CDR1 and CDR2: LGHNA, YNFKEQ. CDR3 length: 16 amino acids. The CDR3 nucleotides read TGTGCCAGCAGCCTGGCTAGCGGGAGGTACCAAGAGACCCAGTACTTC. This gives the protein CASSLASGRYQETQYF.

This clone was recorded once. In DNA, the CDR3 is TGTGCCAGTAGTGCTACAAGACAGGTGTTTAATCAGCCCCAGCATTTT. Protein product: CASSATRQVFNQPQHF. The gene calls are TRBV19 and TRBJ1-5; D possibly corresponds to TRBD1 (6 bases). CDR3 length: 16 residues. Germline assignment: CDR1 LNHDA and CDR2 SQIVND (reference sequence). V shed 5 bases and J shed 4 bases, with 18 bases lying between them.

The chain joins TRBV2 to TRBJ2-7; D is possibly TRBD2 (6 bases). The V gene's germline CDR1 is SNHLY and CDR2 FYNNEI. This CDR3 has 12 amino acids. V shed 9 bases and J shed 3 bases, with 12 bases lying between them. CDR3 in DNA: TGTGCCAGTGGGACTGATTACTACGAGCAGTACTTC. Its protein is CASGTDYYEQYF.

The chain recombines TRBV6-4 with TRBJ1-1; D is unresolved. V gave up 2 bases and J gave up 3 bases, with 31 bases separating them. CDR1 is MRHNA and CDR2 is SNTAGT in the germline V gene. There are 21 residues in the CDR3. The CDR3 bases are TGTGCCAGCAGTGACCGTCGAAATTATTTTAGACACCCGGACCGAGACACTGAAGCTTTCTTT. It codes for CASSDRRNYFRHPDRDTEAFF.

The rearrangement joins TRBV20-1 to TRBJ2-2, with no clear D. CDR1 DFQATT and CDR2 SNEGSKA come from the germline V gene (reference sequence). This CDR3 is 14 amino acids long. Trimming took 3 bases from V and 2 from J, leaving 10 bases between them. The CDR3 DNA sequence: TGCAGTGCTAGTCAGCCCGTTAACACCGGGGAGCTGTTTTTT. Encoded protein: CSASQPVNTGELFF.

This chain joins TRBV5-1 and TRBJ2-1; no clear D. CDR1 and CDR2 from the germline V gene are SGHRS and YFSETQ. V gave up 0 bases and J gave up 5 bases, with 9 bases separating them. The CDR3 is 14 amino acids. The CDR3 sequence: CASSLDWIDNEQFF. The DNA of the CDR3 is TGCGCCAGCAGCTTGGATTGGATTGACAATGAGCAGTTCTTC.

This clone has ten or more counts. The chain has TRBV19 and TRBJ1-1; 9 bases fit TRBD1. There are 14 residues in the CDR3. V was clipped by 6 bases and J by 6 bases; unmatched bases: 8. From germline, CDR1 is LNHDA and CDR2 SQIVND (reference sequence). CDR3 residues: CASRPGTGLAEAFF. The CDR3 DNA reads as TGTGCCAGTAGGCCCGGGACAGGGTTGGCTGAAGCTTTCTTT.

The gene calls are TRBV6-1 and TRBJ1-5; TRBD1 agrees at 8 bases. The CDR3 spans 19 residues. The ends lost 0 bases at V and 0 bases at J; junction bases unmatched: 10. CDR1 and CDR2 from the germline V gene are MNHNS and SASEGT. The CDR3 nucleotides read TGTGCCAGCAGTGAAGCGAGATTGGACAGGGTAAATAGCAATCAGCCCCAGCATTTT. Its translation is CASSEARLDRVNSNQPQHF.

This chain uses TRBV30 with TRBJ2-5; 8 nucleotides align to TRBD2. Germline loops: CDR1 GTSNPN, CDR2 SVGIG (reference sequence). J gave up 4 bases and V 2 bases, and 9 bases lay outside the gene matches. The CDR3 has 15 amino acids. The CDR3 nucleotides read TGTGCCTGGAGTAGCGGGAGAGGGGTAGCAGAGACCCAGTACTTC. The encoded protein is CAWSSGRGVAETQYF. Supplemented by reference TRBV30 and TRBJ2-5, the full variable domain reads SQTIHQWPATLVQPVGSPLSLECTVEGTSNPNLYWYRQAAGRGLQLLFYSVGIGQISSEVPQNLSASRPQDRQFILSSKKLLLSDSGFYLCAWSSGRGVAETQYFGPGTRLLVL.

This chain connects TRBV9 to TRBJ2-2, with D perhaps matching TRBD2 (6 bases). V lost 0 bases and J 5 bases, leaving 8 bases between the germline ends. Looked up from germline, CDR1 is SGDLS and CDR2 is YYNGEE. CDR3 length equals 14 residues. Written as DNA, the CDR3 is TGTGCCAGCAGCGTAGCGACTAGAACCGGGGAGCTGTTTTTT. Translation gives CASSVATRTGELFF.

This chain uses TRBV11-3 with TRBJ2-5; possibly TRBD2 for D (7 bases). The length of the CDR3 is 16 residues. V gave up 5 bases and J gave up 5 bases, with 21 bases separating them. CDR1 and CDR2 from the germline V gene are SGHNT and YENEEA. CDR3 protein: CASSPRTGFGGETQYF. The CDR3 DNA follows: TGTGCCAGCAGCCCGCGAACAGGGTTCGGGGGGGAGACCCAGTACTTC.

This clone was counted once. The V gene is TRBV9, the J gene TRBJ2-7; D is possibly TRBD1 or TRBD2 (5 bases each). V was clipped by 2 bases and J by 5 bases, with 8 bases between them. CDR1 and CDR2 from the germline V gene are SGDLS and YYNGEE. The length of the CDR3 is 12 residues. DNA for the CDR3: TGTGCCAGCAGCGTGGGGGTGGACGAGCAGTACTTC. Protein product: CASSVGVDEQYF.

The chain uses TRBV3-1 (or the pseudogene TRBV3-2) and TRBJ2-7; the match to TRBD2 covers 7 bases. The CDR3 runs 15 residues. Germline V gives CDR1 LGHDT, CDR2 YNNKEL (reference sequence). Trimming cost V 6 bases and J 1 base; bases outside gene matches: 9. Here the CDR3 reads CASRLSGAFSYEQYF. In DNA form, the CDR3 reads TGTGCCAGCAGACTAAGCGGGGCCTTTTCCTACGAGCAGTACTTC.